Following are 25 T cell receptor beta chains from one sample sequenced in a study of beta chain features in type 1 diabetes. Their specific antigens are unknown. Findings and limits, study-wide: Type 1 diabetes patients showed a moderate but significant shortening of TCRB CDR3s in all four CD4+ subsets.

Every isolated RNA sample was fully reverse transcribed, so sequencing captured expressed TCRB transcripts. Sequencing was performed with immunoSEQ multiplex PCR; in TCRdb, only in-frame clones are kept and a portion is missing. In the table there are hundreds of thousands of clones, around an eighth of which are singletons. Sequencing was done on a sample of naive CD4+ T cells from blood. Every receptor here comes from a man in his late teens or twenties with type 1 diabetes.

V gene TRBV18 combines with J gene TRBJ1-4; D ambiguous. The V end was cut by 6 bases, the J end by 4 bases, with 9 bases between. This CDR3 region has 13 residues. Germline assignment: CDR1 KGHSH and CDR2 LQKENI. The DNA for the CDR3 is TGTGCCAGCTCTCCCGGATTTAATGAAAAACTGTTTTTT. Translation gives CASSPGFNEKLFF.

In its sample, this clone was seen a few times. The CDR3 nucleotides read TGTGCCAGCAGTTTCCCCGGGGCGGAGACCCAGTACTTC. Translating gives CASSFPGAETQYF. The genes are TRBV28 and TRBJ2-5; the D call may be TRBD1 or TRBD2 (5 bases each). Trimming took 3 bases from V and 5 from J, leaving 10 bases between them. The CDR3 sequence is 13 residues long. Germline CDR1 reads MDHEN; CDR2 reads SYDVKM.

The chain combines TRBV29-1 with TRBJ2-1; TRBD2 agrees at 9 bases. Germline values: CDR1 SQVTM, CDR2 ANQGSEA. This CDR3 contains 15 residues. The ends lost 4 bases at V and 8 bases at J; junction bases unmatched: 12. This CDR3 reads CSVGDSGGPFDEQFF. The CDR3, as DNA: TGCAGCGTTGGTGATAGCGGGGGCCCGTTCGATGAGCAGTTCTTC.

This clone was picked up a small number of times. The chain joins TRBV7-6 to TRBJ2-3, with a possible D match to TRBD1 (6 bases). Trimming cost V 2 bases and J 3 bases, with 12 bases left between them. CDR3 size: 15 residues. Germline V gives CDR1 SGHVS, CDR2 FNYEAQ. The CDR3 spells CASSLTGRLTDTQYF. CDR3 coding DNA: TGTGCCAGCAGCTTAACAGGGCGTCTAACAGATACGCAGTATTTT.

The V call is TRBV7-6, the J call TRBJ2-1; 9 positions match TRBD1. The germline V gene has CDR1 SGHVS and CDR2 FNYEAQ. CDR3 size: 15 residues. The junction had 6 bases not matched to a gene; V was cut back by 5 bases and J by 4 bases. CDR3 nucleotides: TGTGCCAGCAGCACACAGGGGGCGACTTACAATGAGCAGTTCTTC. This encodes CASSTQGATYNEQFF.

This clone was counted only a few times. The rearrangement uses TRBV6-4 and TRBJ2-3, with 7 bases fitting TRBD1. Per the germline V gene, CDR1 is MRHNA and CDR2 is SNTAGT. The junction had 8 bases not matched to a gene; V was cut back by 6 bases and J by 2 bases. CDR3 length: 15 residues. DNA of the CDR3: TGTGCCAGCAGGAGGAACAGGGGCCTCACAGATACGCAGTATTTT. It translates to CASRRNRGLTDTQYF.

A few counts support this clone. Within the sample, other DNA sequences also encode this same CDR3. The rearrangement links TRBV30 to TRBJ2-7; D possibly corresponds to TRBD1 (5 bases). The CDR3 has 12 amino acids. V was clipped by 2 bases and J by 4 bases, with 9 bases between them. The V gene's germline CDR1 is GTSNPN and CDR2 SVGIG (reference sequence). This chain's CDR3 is CAWSTGNYEQYF. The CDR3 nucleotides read TGTGCCTGGAGTACAGGAAATTACGAGCAGTACTTC. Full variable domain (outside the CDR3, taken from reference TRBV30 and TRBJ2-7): SQTIHQWPATLVQPVGSPLSLECTVEGTSNPNLYWYRQAAGRGLQLLFYSVGIGQISSEVPQNLSASRPQDRQFILSSKKLLLSDSGFYLCAWSTGNYEQYFGPGTRLTVT.

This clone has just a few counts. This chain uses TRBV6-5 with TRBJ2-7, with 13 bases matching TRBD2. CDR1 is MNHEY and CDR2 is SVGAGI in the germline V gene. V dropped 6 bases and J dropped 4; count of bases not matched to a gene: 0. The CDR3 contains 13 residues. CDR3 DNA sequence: TGTGCCAGCAGACTAGCGGGAGGGTACGAGCAGTACTTC. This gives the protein CASRLAGGYEQYF.

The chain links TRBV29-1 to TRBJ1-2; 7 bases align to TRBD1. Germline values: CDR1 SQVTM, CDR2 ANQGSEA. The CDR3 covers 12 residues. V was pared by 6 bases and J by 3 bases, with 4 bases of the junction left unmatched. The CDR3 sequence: CSVAGQDYGYTF. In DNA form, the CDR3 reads TGCAGCGTCGCCGGACAGGACTATGGCTACACCTTC.

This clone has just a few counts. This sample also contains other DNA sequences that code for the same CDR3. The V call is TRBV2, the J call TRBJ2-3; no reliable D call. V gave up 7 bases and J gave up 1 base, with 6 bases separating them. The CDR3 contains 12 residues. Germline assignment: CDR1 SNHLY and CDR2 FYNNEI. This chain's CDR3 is CASKRGTDTQYF. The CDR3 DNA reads TGTGCCAGCAAAAGGGGCACAGATACGCAGTATTTT.

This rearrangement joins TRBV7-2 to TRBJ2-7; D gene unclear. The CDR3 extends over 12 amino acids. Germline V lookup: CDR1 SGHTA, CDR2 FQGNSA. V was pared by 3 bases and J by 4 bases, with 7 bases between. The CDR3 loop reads CASSFGWYEQYF. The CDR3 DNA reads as TGTGCCAGCAGCTTCGGCTGGTACGAGCAGTACTTC.

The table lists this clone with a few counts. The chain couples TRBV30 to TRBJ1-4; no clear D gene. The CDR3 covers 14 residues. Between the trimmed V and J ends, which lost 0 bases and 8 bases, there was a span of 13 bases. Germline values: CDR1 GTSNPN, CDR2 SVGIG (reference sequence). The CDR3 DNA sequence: TGTGCCTGGAGTGTACGGCAAGGGAAAGAAAAACTGTTTTTT. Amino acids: CAWSVRQGKEKLFF.

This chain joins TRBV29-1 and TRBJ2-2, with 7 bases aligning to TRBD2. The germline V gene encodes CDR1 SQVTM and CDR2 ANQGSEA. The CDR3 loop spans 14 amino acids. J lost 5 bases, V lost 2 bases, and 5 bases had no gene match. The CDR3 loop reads CSVERLAETGELFF. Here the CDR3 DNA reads TGCAGCGTTGAACGCCTAGCGGAGACCGGGGAGCTGTTTTTT.

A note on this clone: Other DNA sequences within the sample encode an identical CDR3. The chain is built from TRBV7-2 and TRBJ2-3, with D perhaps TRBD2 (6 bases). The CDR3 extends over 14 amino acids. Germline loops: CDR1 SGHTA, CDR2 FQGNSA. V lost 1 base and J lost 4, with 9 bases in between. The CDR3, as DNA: TGTGCCAGCAGCTTAGAATTAGCGGCAGATACGCAGTATTTT. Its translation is CASSLELAADTQYF.

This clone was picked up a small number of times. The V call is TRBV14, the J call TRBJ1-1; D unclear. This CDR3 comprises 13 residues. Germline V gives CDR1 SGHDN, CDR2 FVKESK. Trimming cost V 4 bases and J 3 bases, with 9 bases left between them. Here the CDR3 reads CASSRQKDTEAFF. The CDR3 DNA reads TGTGCCAGCAGCCGGCAGAAGGACACTGAAGCTTTCTTT.

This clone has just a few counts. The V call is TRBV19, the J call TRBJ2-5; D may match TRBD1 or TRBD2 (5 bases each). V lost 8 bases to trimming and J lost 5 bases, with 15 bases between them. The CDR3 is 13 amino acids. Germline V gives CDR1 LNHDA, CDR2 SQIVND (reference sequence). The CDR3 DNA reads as TGTGCCAGTTCACTGGGACCTGGGGAGACCCAGTACTTC. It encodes CASSLGPGETQYF.

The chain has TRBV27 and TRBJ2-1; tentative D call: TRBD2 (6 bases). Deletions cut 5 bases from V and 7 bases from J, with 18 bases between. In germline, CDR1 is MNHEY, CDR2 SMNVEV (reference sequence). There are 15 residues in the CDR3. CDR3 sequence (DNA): TGTGCCAGCAGTCCTCGGGCGGGATCGTGGAATGAGCAGTTCTTC. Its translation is CASSPRAGSWNEQFF.

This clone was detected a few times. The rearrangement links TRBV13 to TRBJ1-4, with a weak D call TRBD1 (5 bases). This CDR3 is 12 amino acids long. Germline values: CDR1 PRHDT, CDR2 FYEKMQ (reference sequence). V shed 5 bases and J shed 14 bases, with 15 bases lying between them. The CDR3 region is CASSLPDRDLFF. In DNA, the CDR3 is TGTGCCAGCAGCCTACCAGACCGGGACCTGTTTTTT.

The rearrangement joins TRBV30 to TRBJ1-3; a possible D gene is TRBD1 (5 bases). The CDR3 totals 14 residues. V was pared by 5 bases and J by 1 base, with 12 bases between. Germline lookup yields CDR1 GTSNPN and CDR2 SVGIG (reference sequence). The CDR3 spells CAWPEGLSGNTIYF. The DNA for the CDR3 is TGTGCCTGGCCAGAGGGACTTTCTGGAAACACCATATATTTT.

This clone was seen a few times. The CDR3 loop reads CAIRDRDTNEKLFF. The CDR3 bases are TGTGCCATCAGGGACAGGGACACTAATGAAAAACTGTTTTTT. V usage is TRBV10-3 and J usage is TRBJ1-4; TRBD1 agrees at 8 bases. J gave up 2 bases and V 6 bases, and 2 bases lay outside the gene matches. Germline CDR1 reads ENHRY; CDR2 reads SYGVKD. The CDR3 has 14 residues.

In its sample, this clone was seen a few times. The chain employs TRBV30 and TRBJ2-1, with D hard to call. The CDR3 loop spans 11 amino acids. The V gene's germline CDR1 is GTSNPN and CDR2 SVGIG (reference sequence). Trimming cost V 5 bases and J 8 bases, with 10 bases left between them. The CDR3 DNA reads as TGTGCCTGGTCCGCCCGGGATGAGCAGTTCTTC. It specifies CAWSARDEQFF. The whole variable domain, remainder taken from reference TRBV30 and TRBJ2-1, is SQTIHQWPATLVQPVGSPLSLECTVEGTSNPNLYWYRQAAGRGLQLLFYSVGIGQISSEVPQNLSASRPQDRQFILSSKKLLLSDSGFYLCAWSARDEQFFGPGTRLTVL.

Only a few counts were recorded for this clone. This CDR3 reads CASSYSEGTEAFF. CDR3 coding DNA: TGTGCCAGCAGTTACTCGGAGGGAACTGAAGCTTTCTTT. The chain has TRBV6-6 and TRBJ1-1; D uncertain. Germline CDR1 is MNHNY and CDR2 is SVGAGI (reference sequence). Between the trimmed V and J ends, which lost 0 bases and 5 bases, there was a span of 7 bases. The length of the CDR3 is 13 residues.

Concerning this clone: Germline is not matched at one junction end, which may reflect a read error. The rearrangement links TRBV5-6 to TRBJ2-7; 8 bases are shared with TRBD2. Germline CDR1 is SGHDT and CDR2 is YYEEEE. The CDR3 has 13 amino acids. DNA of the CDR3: TGTGCCAGCAGCTTGGGGGATGGTAGCGGGAACCAGTTC. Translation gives CASSLGDGSGNQF. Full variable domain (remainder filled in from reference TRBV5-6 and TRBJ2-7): DAGVTQSPTHLIKTRGQQVTLRCSPKSGHDTVSWYQQALGQGPQFIFQYYEEEERQRGNFPDRFSGHQFPNYSSELNVNALLLGDSALYLCASSLGDGSGNQFGPGTRLTVT.

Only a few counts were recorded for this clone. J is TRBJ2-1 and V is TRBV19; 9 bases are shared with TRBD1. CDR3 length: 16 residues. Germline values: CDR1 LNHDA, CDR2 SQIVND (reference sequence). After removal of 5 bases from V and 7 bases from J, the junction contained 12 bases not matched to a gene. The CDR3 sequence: CASSPTTGGSKNEQFF. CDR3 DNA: TGTGCCAGTAGTCCCACAACAGGGGGCTCTAAGAATGAGCAGTTCTTC.

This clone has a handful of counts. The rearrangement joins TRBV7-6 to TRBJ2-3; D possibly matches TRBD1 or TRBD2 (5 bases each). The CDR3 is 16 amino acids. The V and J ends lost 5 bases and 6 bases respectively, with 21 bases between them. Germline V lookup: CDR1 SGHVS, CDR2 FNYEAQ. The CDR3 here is CASSTGAARVWDTQYF. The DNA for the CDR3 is TGTGCCAGCAGCACCGGGGCGGCAAGGGTATGGGATACGCAGTATTTT.